This T cell receptor (beta chain) was profiled in a study of CD8+ T cells in alopecia areata. The CDR3 runs 14 residues. The V gene lost 4 bases and the J gene lost 4 bases, with 13 bases spanning the gap. The germline CDR1 and CDR2 sequences are GTSNPN and SVGIG (reference sequence). Sequencing used cDNA as its template, made by extracting RNA and reverse transcribing it. Using immunoSEQ multiplex PCR, the repertoire was profiled, and TCRdb retains in-frame clones only, with some absent. This table holds 200,000 or so clones, more than 50% found once. This sequence originates from a human donor in good health. The sample consisted of CD8+ T cells sorted from blood. The chain carries TRBV30 and TRBJ2-2; D is ambiguous. The CDR3: CAWNYEATTGELFF. The CDR3, as DNA: TGTGCCTGGAATTATGAAGCAACCACCGGGGAGCTGTTTTTT.